This paragraph reports one T cell receptor beta chain. Germline lookup yields CDR1 SGHRS and CDR2 YFSETQ. J was trimmed by 4 bases and V by 2 bases; bases with no gene match: 6. This CDR3 comprises 15 residues. These data belong to a study of cytomegalovirus exposure and HLA in healthy donors. This PCR relied on a set of 60 Vbeta primers and 13 Jbeta primers. Original processing notes: Per a later analysis, the number of unique TCR beta chains was approximately 80 million, of which about 10 million were shared. Produced via immunoSEQ multiplex PCR; TCRdb's table is partial and in-frame only. The DNA was the basis for D and trimming; V, J and clone size are from that table. The table has 70,000 to 90,000 clones, about four fifths seen once; the top ten hold roughly an eighth.

This clonotype was sampled from a male donor in good health and CMV-seropositive. The specimen was PBMCs. The V call is TRBV5-1, the J call TRBJ2-3; 8 nucleotides agree with TRBD1. CDR3 nucleotides: TGCGCCAGCAGCTTAAAAGCGGACAGGGCAGATACGCAGTATTTT. It encodes CASSLKADRADTQYF.